A selection of T cell receptor beta chains follows, all from one sample in a study of T cell changes during pregnancy in multiple sclerosis. TCRdb keeps only in-frame clones here, not all; method: immunoSEQ multiplex PCR. The sample has approximately 87,000 clones, 90% to 95% seen once; the top ten hold roughly 0.44%. The sample here was CD4+ T cells from peripheral blood mononuclear cells, taken in the second trimester of pregnancy. The receptors shown here come from a female donor with multiple sclerosis, enrolled in a pregnancy study. CDR3s include the opening cysteine and the closing phenylalanine or tryptophan. The D gene is left open where the match is weak. The listing skips clone size in some rows; elsewhere it reads once, few, many or a size class.

-,-,TRBJ2-5,TRBV7-9,CASGRGETQYF,TGTGCCAGCGGCCGGGGAGAGACCCAGTACTTC
few,-,TRBJ1-2,TRBV19,CASIEGTGGYGYTF,TGTGCCAGTATCGAAGGGACGGGAGGCTATGGCTACACCTTC
-,-,TRBJ1-5,TRBV23-1,CASSQSDVRDSGNQPQHF,TGCGCCAGCAGTCAATCGGACGTCAGGGATAGTGGCAATCAGCCCCAGCATTTT
-,-,TRBJ1-3,TRBV27,CATRPRGVGNTIYF,TGTGCCACTAGGCCCAGGGGAGTTGGAAACACCATATATTTT
-,-,TRBJ1-1,TRBV27,CASTLIGGSTEAFF,TGTGCCAGCACCCTAATAGGGGGATCCACTGAAGCTTTCTTT
-,-,TRBJ1-5,TRBV7-2,CASSLTSFGVSNQPQHF,TGTGCCAGCAGCTTAACAAGTTTCGGGGTTAGCAATCAGCCCCAGCATTTT
-,-,TRBJ2-5,TRBV10-3,CATIAGTEQETQYF,TGTGCCACAATAGCGGGGACAGAGCAAGAGACCCAGTACTTC
-,-,TRBJ1-3,TRBV11-2,CASSLTDSAFTGNTIYF,TGTGCCAGCAGCTTAACTGACTCGGCATTTACTGGAAACACCATATATTTT
-,-,TRBJ1-1,TRBV27,CASSFGRVNTEAFF,TGTGCCAGCAGTTTTGGCAGGGTTAACACTGAAGCTTTCTTT
-,TRBD2,TRBJ2-1,TRBV7-9,CASSSYSGRALYNEQFF,TGTGCCAGCAGCTCATATAGCGGGAGGGCCCTCTACAATGAGCAGTTCTTC
-,-,TRBJ2-3,TRBV5-1,CASSFGLQTFTDTQYF,TGCGCCAGCAGCTTTGGGCTTCAAACCTTCACAGATACGCAGTATTTT
-,TRBD1,TRBJ1-2,TRBV2,CASTRTGNGYTF,TGTGCCAGCACCCGGACAGGGAATGGCTACACCTTC
-,-,TRBJ1-5,TRBV10-3,CAISDRPRNRERNQPQHF,TGTGCCATCAGTGATAGGCCTAGGAATCGGGAAAGGAATCAGCCCCAGCATTTT
-,-,TRBJ2-1,TRBV30,CAWTRRGKSGNEQFF,TGTGCCTGGACCCGCCGGGGGAAATCGGGCAATGAGCAGTTCTTC
once,-,TRBJ2-7,TRBV7-2,CASSLAQGPYEQYF,TGTGCCAGCAGCTTAGCGCAGGGTCCCTACGAGCAGTACTTC
-,-,TRBJ2-1,TRBV12-5,CASGPGGTPTRSEQFF,TGTGCTAGTGGTCCCGGGGGGACACCAACTAGAAGTGAGCAGTTCTTC
-,TRBD2,TRBJ2-7,TRBV29-1,CSAGTSVYEQYF,TGCAGCGCCGGGACTAGCGTCTACGAGCAGTACTTC
-,-,TRBJ2-6,TRBV12-5,CASAVSSGANVLTF,TGTGCTAGTGCCGTGAGCTCTGGGGCCAACGTCCTGACTTTC
once,-,TRBJ2-3,TRBV18,CASSRDPGAGPDTQYF,TGTGCCAGCTCACGGGACCCGGGAGCGGGTCCAGATACGCAGTATTTT
-,-,TRBJ2-7,TRBV7-3,CASSFRDNWEQYF,TGTGCCAGCAGCTTCCGGGACAATTGGGAGCAGTACTTC
-,TRBD1,TRBJ1-5,TRBV6-5,CASSSRQGYQPQHF,TGTGCCAGCAGTTCAAGACAGGGGTATCAGCCCCAGCATTTT
-,TRBD2,TRBJ2-2,TRBV11-2,CASSSLAGGVTGELFF,TGTGCCAGCAGCTCCTTAGCGGGGGGTGTCACCGGGGAGCTGTTTTTT
-,TRBD2,TRBJ2-5,TRBV7-2,CASSSQRGGWETQYF,TGTGCCAGCAGCTCTCAGCGGGGAGGCTGGGAGACCCAGTACTTC
-,-,TRBJ2-1,TRBV11-1,CASSLNLENEQFF,TGTGCCAGCAGCCTCAATCTAGAGAATGAGCAGTTCTTC
-,TRBD1,TRBJ1-4,TRBV28,CASSRQGATNEKLFF,TGTGCCAGCAGTAGACAGGGGGCAACTAATGAAAAACTGTTTTTT
few,-,TRBJ2-5,TRBV7-2,CASSLVATQETQYF,TGTGCCAGCAGCTTAGTAGCGACTCAAGAGACCCAGTACTTC